This T cell receptor (beta chain) was documented in a study of T cells in Graves' hyperthyroidism and ophthalmopathy. Study in general: Peripheral blood was taken when the disease was first diagnosed, before any treatment began.

Germline CDR1 and CDR2: MNHNS and SASEGT. The CDR3 covers 14 residues. Unmatched junction bases numbered 8, after V lost 2 bases and J lost 8 bases. This clonotype appeared many times. The TCR beta CDR3 regions underwent amplification using RNA transcripts as the source. A first-round RT-PCR of the TCR CDR3 used the HTBI primer set. TCRdb re-derived calls from the multiplex PCR reads in MiXCR, one entry per CDR3 protein. The table lists around 400,000 distinct CDR3 sequences, 20% to 25% of them singletons. Sequenced material: blood. The chain carries TRBV6-1 and TRBJ1-2; 7 bases align to TRBD1. This sequence originates from a man aged 50 to 59 with Graves' hyperthyroidism. CDR3 DNA sequence: TGTGCCAGCAGTGAACGGGGACAGAAGGGCGGCTACACCTTC. Encoded protein: CASSERGQKGGYTF.